This T cell receptor (beta chain) was retrieved from a study of control samples from healthy donors and cancer patients. The CDR3 contains 15 residues. Trimming took 3 bases from V and 5 from J, leaving 14 bases between them. CDR1 is LNHDA and CDR2 is SQIVND in the germline V gene (reference sequence). Clones were read by immunoSEQ multiplex PCR, and TCRdb kept only the in-frame ones, dropping some. The data hold 120,000 or so clones, with about 95% observed a single time. What was sequenced was blood. The source of this sequence is a man aged 25 to 40 in good health. This chain uses TRBV19 with TRBJ2-1, with D possibly being TRBD2 (6 bases). Written as DNA, the CDR3 is TGTGCCAGTAGTATTTTGGGGGGAAGCGACAATGAGCAGTTCTTC. Its translation is CASSILGGSDNEQFF.